The clone carrying this T cell receptor beta chain was observed a handful of times. The antigen is undetermined. This CDR3 is 15 amino acids long. Trimming stripped 0 bases from V and 4 bases from J, with 12 bases between. This sample was taken from a study of blood T cells in healthy people across ages. Study details: Per every two T cells, about one barcoded beta molecule was captured by template switching.

Study-wide points: The study lacked donor CMV status, which possibly confounded expanded clonotype changes. The authors considered diversity estimates from one million T cells to be underestimates.

Using a J-beta primer mix together with a sample-barcoded 5' primer, a second PCR was run for roughly 6 to 11 cycles. One entry per CDR3 protein, called by TCRdb with MiXCR from the 5' RACE reads. The table shows around 670,000 distinct CDR3 sequences, with approximately 30% occurring only once. This chain connects TRBV12-3 or TRBV12-4 to TRBJ1-1; no definite D call. What was sequenced was blood. This sequence originates from a woman of 80 years or more in good health. The CDR3, as DNA: TGTGCCAGCAGTTTAGCAGGGTCTTGGACCACTGAAGCTTTCTTT. Amino acids: CASSLAGSWTTEAFF.